Here is one T cell receptor (beta chain) with its context. The sample's time point: blood 4 weeks post-SBRT, at nephrectomy. Treatment defined: 15 Gy SBRT to primary tumor, nephrectomy 4 weeks later. Serial blood draws occurred at baseline and 2 and 4 weeks post-SBRT. The data were obtained in a study of radiation and T cells in renal cell carcinoma. CDR1 MNHEY and CDR2 SVGAGI come from the germline V gene. This CDR3 contains 15 residues. The junction had 5 bases not matched to a gene; V was cut back by 6 bases and J by 3 bases. Method: immunoSEQ multiplex PCR; TCRdb's copy keeps in-frame clones and lacks some. Here the sample spans roughly 82,000 clones, about 88% being singletons.

This TCR derives from a woman in her 70s with renal cell carcinoma. The source was blood, collected from a patient whose treatment included radiotherapy and nephrectomy. The chain couples TRBV6-5 to TRBJ2-3; 11 bases agree with TRBD2. DNA of the CDR3: TGTGCCAGCAGGAATAGCGGGGGGGCAACAGATACGCAGTATTTT. It yields the protein CASRNSGGATDTQYF.